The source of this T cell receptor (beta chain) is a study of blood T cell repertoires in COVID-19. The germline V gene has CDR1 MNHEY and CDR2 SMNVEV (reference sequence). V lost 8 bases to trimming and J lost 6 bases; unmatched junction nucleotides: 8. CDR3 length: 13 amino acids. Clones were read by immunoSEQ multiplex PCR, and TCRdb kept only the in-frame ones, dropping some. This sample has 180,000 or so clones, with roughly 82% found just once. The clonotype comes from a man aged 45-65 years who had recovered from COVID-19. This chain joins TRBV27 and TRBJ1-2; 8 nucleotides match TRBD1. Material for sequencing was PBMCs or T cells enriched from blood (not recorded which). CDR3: CASRRTGSDGYTF. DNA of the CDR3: TGTGCCAGCCGACGGACAGGGTCGGATGGCTACACCTTC.